These 22 T cell receptor beta chains were all obtained from the same sample, sequenced in a study of cytomegalovirus exposure and HLA in healthy donors. It was with 60 Vbeta and 13 Jbeta primers that the PCR ran. The protocol was immunoSEQ multiplex PCR, while the TCRdb copy is restricted to in-frame clones and leaves out a portion. Among some 130,000 clones, around 63% were seen once, and the ten largest hold roughly 1.7%. The specimen was PBMCs. These receptors all come from a human donor in good health.

The V gene is TRBV10-3, the J gene TRBJ2-1, with TRBD2 matching over 9 bases. There are 13 residues in the CDR3. V shed 8 bases and J 8 bases; nucleotides not matched to a gene: 7. The germline CDR1 and CDR2 sequences are ENHRY and SYGVKD. The CDR3 DNA reads as TGTGCCATCGCCGGGACTAGCTCGGATGAGCAGTTCTTC. Protein product: CAIAGTSSDEQFF.

The gene calls are TRBV4-3 and TRBJ2-7, with 9 bases that match TRBD2. The CDR3 consists of 15 residues. CDR1 LGHNA and CDR2 YSLEER come from the germline V gene. After removal of 2 bases from V and 1 base from J, the junction contained 3 bases not matched to a gene. CDR3 protein: CASSQSLAGSYEQYF. CDR3 nucleotides: TGCGCCAGCAGCCAATCCCTAGCGGGATCCTACGAGCAGTACTTC.

This chain uses TRBV2 with TRBJ2-1; D perhaps matches TRBD1 (5 bases). V was shortened by 6 bases and J by 0 bases, with 12 bases between the two germline ends. Germline V gene data show CDR1 as SNHLY and CDR2 as FYNNEI. This CDR3 region has 15 residues. The CDR3 is CASRGQPDSYNEQFF. The CDR3 DNA sequence: TGTGCCAGCAGGGGGCAGCCCGACTCCTACAATGAGCAGTTCTTC.

This rearrangement joins TRBV9 to TRBJ2-5; TRBD2 aligns across 9 bases. The trim removed 3 bases at V and 5 bases at J, leaving 5 bases unmatched. The germline V gene encodes CDR1 SGDLS and CDR2 YYNGEE. The CDR3 extends over 14 amino acids. CDR3 in amino acids: CASSAGGRVETQYF. As DNA, the CDR3 is TGTGCCAGCAGCGCGGGCGGGAGGGTGGAGACCCAGTACTTC.

The chain carries TRBV2 and TRBJ2-7; 9 bases are a match to TRBD1. There are 14 residues in the CDR3. Germline CDR1 and CDR2: SNHLY and FYNNEI. After removal of 4 bases from V and 2 bases from J, the junction contained 3 bases not matched to a gene. This CDR3 is CASSVGQGTYEQYF. The CDR3 DNA follows: TGTGCCAGCAGTGTAGGACAGGGGACCTACGAGCAGTACTTC.

This chain uses TRBV10-3 with TRBJ2-5; 10 nucleotides agree with TRBD2. V was pared by 1 base and J by 4 bases, with 6 bases of the junction left unmatched. The CDR3 contains 16 residues. Per the germline V gene, CDR1 is ENHRY and CDR2 is SYGVKD. CDR3 sequence: CAISEWASGSRETQYF. Written as DNA, the CDR3 is TGTGCCATCAGTGAGTGGGCTAGCGGGAGTAGAGAGACCCAGTACTTC.

This chain connects TRBV4-1 to TRBJ2-7; 8 bases match TRBD2. Unmatched junction bases numbered 14, after V lost 4 bases and J lost 3 bases. The CDR3 totals 17 residues. Germline V gene lookup returns CDR1 MGHRA and CDR2 YSYEKL. The CDR3 DNA sequence: TGCGCCAGCAGCCCTGTCCCGGGACTAGTAGGAGGCTACGAGCAGTACTTC. The encoded protein is CASSPVPGLVGGYEQYF.

This clone has just a few counts. This chain joins TRBV15 and TRBJ2-3, with 12 positions matching TRBD2. The CDR3 contains 16 residues. V was clipped by 6 bases and J by 3 bases; unmatched bases: 7. CDR1 and CDR2 (germline): LNHNV, YYDKDF (reference sequence). CDR3 nucleotide sequence: TGTGCCACCAGTCTGACTAGCGGGAGCTTTACAGATACGCAGTATTTT. This gives the protein CATSLTSGSFTDTQYF.

This sequence joins TRBV6-1 and TRBJ2-2, with 8 bases fitting TRBD2. After removal of 7 bases from V and 6 bases from J, the junction contained 7 bases not matched to a gene. CDR1 MNHNS and CDR2 SASEGT come from the germline V gene. There are 14 residues in the CDR3. The CDR3 DNA is TGTGCCAGCAAAACCGGGAGGGAGGCCGGGGAGCTGTTTTTT. It yields the protein CASKTGREAGELFF.

The CDR3 loop is CASSLSGDGGEQYF. The CDR3 coding sequence is TGTGCCAGCAGCTTGAGTGGCGACGGGGGGGAGCAGTACTTC. The chain joins TRBV5-4 to TRBJ2-7, with TRBD2 identical over 7 bases. CDR3 length equals 14 residues. CDR1 and CDR2 (germline): SGHNT, YYREEE (reference sequence). V lost 1 base and J lost 7; bases outside the gene matches: 8.

This clone was counted once. The chain uses TRBV5-1 and TRBJ1-4; D is uncertain. The CDR3 is 14 residues long. V dropped 0 bases and J dropped 2 bases, with 5 bases sitting between them. Per the germline V gene, CDR1 is SGHRS and CDR2 is YFSETQ. The CDR3 protein is CASSLGATNEKLFF. The CDR3 DNA sequence: TGCGCCAGCAGCTTGGGGGCGACTAATGAAAAACTGTTTTTT.

The rearrangement uses TRBV7-9 and TRBJ2-5, with D maybe TRBD1 (5 bases). V gave up 8 bases and J gave up 0 bases, with 10 bases separating them. CDR1 SEHNR and CDR2 FQNEAQ come from the germline V gene (reference sequence). The CDR3 runs 13 residues. In DNA form, the CDR3 reads TGTGCCAGCTCCGGACATAACCAAGAGACCCAGTACTTC. Its translation is CASSGHNQETQYF.

The J gene is TRBJ2-7, the V gene TRBV7-9; a weak D match, TRBD2 (5 bases). The length of the CDR3 is 14 residues. Germline assignment: CDR1 SEHNR and CDR2 FQNEAQ (reference sequence). V was shortened by 1 base and J by 0 bases, with 7 bases between the two germline ends. The CDR3: CASSLGGLSYEQYF. The CDR3 DNA reads as TGTGCCAGCAGCTTAGGAGGGCTCTCCTACGAGCAGTACTTC.

The J gene is TRBJ1-1, the V gene TRBV6-4; D is ambiguous. The V end lost 7 bases, the J end lost 0 bases, and 12 bases lay between the germline ends. Looked up from germline, CDR1 is MRHNA and CDR2 is SNTAGT. The CDR3 is 14 residues long. In DNA, the CDR3 is TGTGCCAGCAATGATACAAGAATGAACACTGAAGCTTTCTTT. Protein: CASNDTRMNTEAFF.

The rearrangement links TRBV5-4 to TRBJ2-5, with a possible D match to TRBD2 (5 bases). The DNA end is a closer match to TRBJ2-7, so the J assignment may be wrong. CDR3 length: 13 amino acids. Germline CDR1 and CDR2: SGHNT and YYREEE (reference sequence). The CDR3 DNA is TGTGCCAGCAGCTTGAAGGGAGCCCGCGAGCAGTACTTC. Protein sequence: CASSLKGAREQYF.

The chain is built from TRBV7-8 and TRBJ2-2; no definite D call. The CDR3 totals 17 residues. V was shortened by 2 bases and J by 2 bases, with 15 bases between the two germline ends. CDR1 is SGHVS, CDR2 FQNEAQ, per germline. CDR3: CASSLRRHSLNTGELFF. The CDR3 DNA sequence: TGTGCCAGCAGCTTACGTCGGCACAGCTTAAACACCGGGGAGCTGTTTTTT.

The chain uses TRBV18 and TRBJ2-1, with 10 bases lining up with TRBD2. Unmatched junction bases numbered 10, after V lost 4 bases and J lost 7 bases. The CDR3 has 16 residues. Germline CDR1 reads KGHSH; CDR2 reads LQKENI. The CDR3 bases are TGTGCCAGCTCACTGGCTCCGGGACTAGCGTCAAATGAGCAGTTCTTC. Protein: CASSLAPGLASNEQFF.

The chain joins TRBV10-3 to TRBJ2-7; 7 bases match TRBD2. V dropped 3 bases and J dropped 5; count of bases not matched to a gene: 4. CDR1 is ENHRY, CDR2 SYGVKD, per germline. This CDR3 contains 13 residues. CDR3 in DNA: TGTGCCATCAGTGACGGGGGGAGCCACGAGCAGTACTTC. This gives the protein CAISDGGSHEQYF.

The chain uses TRBV29-1 and TRBJ2-3, with 8 bases fitting TRBD2. The CDR3 sequence is 15 residues long. CDR1 and CDR2 (germline): SQVTM, ANQGSEA. J lost 1 base, V lost 4 bases, and 7 bases had no gene match. The chain's CDR3 is CSVGLAGIGTDTQYF. The DNA for the CDR3 is TGCAGCGTTGGGCTAGCGGGTATTGGCACAGATACGCAGTATTTT.

Turning to this clone: Different DNA sequences within this sample yield the same CDR3. The V and J genes are TRBV6-6 and TRBJ2-7, with 14 bases that match TRBD2. There are 16 residues in the CDR3. The trim removed 6 bases at V and 5 bases at J, leaving 9 bases unmatched. The germline V gene has CDR1 MNHNY and CDR2 SVGAGI (reference sequence). As DNA, the CDR3 is TGTGCCAGCAGGGGGACTAGCGGGAGACCTTTGAACGAGCAGTACTTC. Translated, it gives CASRGTSGRPLNEQYF.

The chain employs TRBV9 and TRBJ2-5, with 7 bases matching TRBD2. Trimming at V came to 1 base and at J to 5 bases, leaving 8 bases not matched to a gene. CDR1 and CDR2 from the germline V gene are SGDLS and YYNGEE. This CDR3 contains 15 residues. The CDR3 DNA is TGTGCCAGCAGCGTACAAGCGGGGACTGGGGAGACCCAGTACTTC. Translation: CASSVQAGTGETQYF.

The chain is built from TRBV5-6 and TRBJ1-1, with D perhaps matching TRBD1 (5 bases). The germline V and J ends were trimmed by 3 bases and 2 bases, with 8 bases remaining between them. Germline V CDR1 and CDR2: SGHDT, YYEEEE. CDR3 size: 13 residues. This CDR3 is CASSYDRNTEAFF. The CDR3 DNA reads as TGTGCCAGCAGCTACGACAGAAACACTGAAGCTTTCTTT.